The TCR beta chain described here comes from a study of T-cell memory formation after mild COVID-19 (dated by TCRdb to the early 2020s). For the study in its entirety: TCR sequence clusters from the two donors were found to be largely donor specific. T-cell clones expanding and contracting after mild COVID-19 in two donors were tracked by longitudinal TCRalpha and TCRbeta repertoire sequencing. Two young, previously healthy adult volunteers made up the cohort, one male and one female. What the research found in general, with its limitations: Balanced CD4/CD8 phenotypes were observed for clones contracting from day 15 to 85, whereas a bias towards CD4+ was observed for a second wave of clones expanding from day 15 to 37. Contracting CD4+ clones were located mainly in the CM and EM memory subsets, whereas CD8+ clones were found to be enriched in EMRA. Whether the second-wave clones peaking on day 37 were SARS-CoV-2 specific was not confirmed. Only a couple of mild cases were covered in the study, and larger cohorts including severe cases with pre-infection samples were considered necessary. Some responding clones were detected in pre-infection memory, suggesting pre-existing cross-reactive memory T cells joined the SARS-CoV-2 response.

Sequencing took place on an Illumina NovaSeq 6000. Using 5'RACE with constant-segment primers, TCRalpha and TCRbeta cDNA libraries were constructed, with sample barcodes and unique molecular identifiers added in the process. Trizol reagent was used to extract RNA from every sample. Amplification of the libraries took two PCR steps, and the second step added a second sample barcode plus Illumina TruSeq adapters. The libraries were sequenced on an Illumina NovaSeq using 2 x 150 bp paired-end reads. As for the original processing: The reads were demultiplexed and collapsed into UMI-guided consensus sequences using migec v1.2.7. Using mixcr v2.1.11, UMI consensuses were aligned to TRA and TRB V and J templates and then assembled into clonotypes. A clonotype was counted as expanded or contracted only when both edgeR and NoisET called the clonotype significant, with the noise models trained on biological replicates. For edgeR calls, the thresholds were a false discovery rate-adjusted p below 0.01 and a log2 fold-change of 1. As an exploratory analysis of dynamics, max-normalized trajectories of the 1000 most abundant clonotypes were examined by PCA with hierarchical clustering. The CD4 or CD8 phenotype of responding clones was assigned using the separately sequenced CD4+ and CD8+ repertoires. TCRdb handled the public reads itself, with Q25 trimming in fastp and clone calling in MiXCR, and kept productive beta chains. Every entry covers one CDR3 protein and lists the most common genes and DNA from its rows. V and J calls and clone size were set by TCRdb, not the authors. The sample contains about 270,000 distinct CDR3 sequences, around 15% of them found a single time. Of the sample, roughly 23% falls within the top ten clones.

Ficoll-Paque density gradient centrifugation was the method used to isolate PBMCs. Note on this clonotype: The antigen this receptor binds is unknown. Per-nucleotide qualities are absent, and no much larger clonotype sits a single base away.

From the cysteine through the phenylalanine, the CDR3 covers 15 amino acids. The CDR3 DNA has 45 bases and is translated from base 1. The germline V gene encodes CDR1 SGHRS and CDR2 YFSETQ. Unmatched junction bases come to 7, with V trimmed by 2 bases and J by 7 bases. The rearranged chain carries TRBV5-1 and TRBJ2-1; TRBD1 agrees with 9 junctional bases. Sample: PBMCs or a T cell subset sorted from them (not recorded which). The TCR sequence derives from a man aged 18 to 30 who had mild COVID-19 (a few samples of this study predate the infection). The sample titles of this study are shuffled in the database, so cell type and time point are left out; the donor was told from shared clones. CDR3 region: CASSFGDRVPNEQFF. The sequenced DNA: TGCGCCAGCAGCTTCGGGGACAGGGTTCCGAATGAGCAGTTCTTC.